These 18 T cell receptor beta chains share one sample of origin, sequenced in a study of shared clonotypes between healthy human individuals. The repertoire was sequenced with immunoSEQ multiplex PCR; TCRdb's copy has only in-frame clones and lacks some. The profile shows about 2.5 million clones, 92% of them singletons. The sequenced sample was naive CD4+ T cells from PBMCs. Subset given: CD45RA+ positively selected. The receptors come from a young man in good health. Some clones in this sample may be carry-over from other donors' samples.

Notes on this clone: Other nucleotide sequences in the sample specify the same CDR3. This rearrangement joins TRBV5-1 to TRBJ2-5, with 7 bases identical to TRBD1. The CDR3 is made up of 15 amino acids. Germline-derived CDR1 and CDR2 are SGHRS and YFSETQ. Losses at the gene ends were 0 bases for V and 2 bases for J; bases not matched to a gene: 4. CDR3 sequence: CASSLGTGLQETQYF. The DNA for the CDR3 is TGCGCCAGCAGCTTGGGGACAGGTTTACAAGAGACCCAGTACTTC.

The chain couples TRBV5-5 to TRBJ2-7; 11 bases line up with TRBD2. CDR1 is SGHKS, CDR2 YYEKEE, per germline (reference sequence). The CDR3 sequence is 15 residues long. With 3 bases clipped from V and 3 bases from J, the junction kept 5 bases outside the gene matches. The CDR3 DNA sequence: TGTGCCAGCAGCTCGCCCGGGACTAGCGGCTACGAGCAGTACTTC. Amino acids: CASSSPGTSGYEQYF.

The rearrangement uses TRBV5-4 and TRBJ1-3; possibly TRBD1 for D (6 bases). V lost 0 bases and J lost 5, with 9 bases in between. Germline lookup yields CDR1 SGHNT and CDR2 YYREEE (reference sequence). The CDR3 is 14 amino acids. The CDR3 DNA reads TGTGCCAGCAGCTTGGGGGGGGACAGAAACACCATATATTTT. Translated: CASSLGGDRNTIYF.

The chain uses TRBV6-5 and TRBJ1-5; 8 bases align to TRBD1. J lost 4 bases, V lost 5 bases, and 4 bases had no gene match. The length of the CDR3 is 14 residues. CDR1 and CDR2 (germline): MNHEY, SVGAGI. The DNA of the CDR3 is TGTGCCAGCAGTATCAACAGGGGGAATCAGCCCCAGCATTTT. Translated, it gives CASSINRGNQPQHF.

This chain uses TRBV5-3 with TRBJ2-7; perhaps TRBD1 as D (5 bases). TRBV5-3 is assigned to the ORF class and has an uncertain function. The CDR3 spans 11 residues. The V gene lost 5 bases and the J gene lost 4 bases, with 7 bases spanning the gap. CDR3 nucleotides: TGTGCCAGAAGGTCAGGGTACGAGCAGTACTTC. This codes for CARRSGYEQYF.

The chain carries TRBV29-1 and TRBJ2-7; 11 bases are a match to TRBD1. J gave up 6 bases and V 8 bases, and 6 bases lay outside the gene matches. CDR3 size: 12 residues. CDR1 and CDR2 from the germline V gene are SQVTM and ANQGSEA. The CDR3 DNA sequence: TGCAGCCCCGGACAGGGGGCCGTCGAGCAGTACTTC. It specifies CSPGQGAVEQYF.

The CDR3 DNA sequence: TGTGCCAGCAGTGCAACCTCAAACATTCAGTACTTC. This encodes CASSATSNIQYF. The V call is TRBV2, the J call TRBJ2-4, with D unclear. Trimming shortened V by 4 bases and J by 6 bases, and 7 bases separated the two germline ends. Germline CDR1 SNHLY, CDR2 FYNNEI. The CDR3 has 12 amino acids.

The chain uses TRBV6-6 and TRBJ1-2, with a tentative D call TRBD1 (6 bases). CDR3 length: 14 amino acids. V was pared by 2 bases and J by 8 bases, with 15 bases between. Per the germline V gene, CDR1 is MNHNY and CDR2 is SVGAGI (reference sequence). For the CDR3, the DNA is TGTGCCAGCAGTTACCCACAGGGATCTGGCGGCTACACCTTC. Amino acids: CASSYPQGSGGYTF.

The V and J genes are TRBV19 and TRBJ1-5; a weak D match, TRBD1 (5 bases). Deletions cut 5 bases from V and 5 bases from J, with 16 bases between. Germline assignment: CDR1 LNHDA and CDR2 SQIVND (reference sequence). The CDR3 runs 15 residues. The CDR3 nucleotides are TGTGCCAGTAGTCCCGGGGGTGGATTCTATCAGCCCCAGCATTTT. Its translation is CASSPGGGFYQPQHF.

This clone was counted a few times. V is TRBV7-9 and J is TRBJ1-1; D unresolved. The CDR3 sequence is 13 residues long. V was shortened by 5 bases and J by 5 bases, with 12 bases between the two germline ends. Germline assignment: CDR1 SEHNR and CDR2 FQNEAQ (reference sequence). The CDR3: CASSKMDVTEAFF. CDR3 coding DNA: TGTGCCAGCAGCAAAATGGATGTAACTGAAGCTTTCTTT. The variable domain in full, completed from reference TRBV7-9 and TRBJ1-1, reads DTGVSQNPRHKITKRGQNVTFRCDPISEHNRLYWYRQTLGQGPEFLTYFQNEAQLEKSRLLSDRFSAERPKGSFSTLEIQRTEQGDSAMYLCASSKMDVTEAFFGQGTRLTVV.

The chain recombines TRBV2 with TRBJ1-1; D is possibly TRBD1 (6 bases). Trimming cost V 2 bases and J 7 bases, with 14 bases left between them. Germline CDR1 reads SNHLY; CDR2 reads FYNNEI. The CDR3 runs to 14 residues. CDR3 bases: TGTGCCAGCAGTGAAAGCCCTACAGGGAATGAAGCTTTCTTT. It translates to CASSESPTGNEAFF.

The chain combines TRBV28 with TRBJ1-5; D unresolved. V was cut by 6 bases and J by 6 bases, with 9 bases left in between. Germline CDR1 is MDHEN and CDR2 is SYDVKM. This CDR3 is built from 12 residues. The CDR3 DNA follows: TGTGCCAGCAGCGTTTATAGTCAGCCCCAGCATTTT. It yields the protein CASSVYSQPQHF.

CDR3 residues: CASSPLAVKETQYF. For the CDR3, the DNA is TGTGCCAGCAGCCCTCTTGCGGTCAAAGAGACCCAGTACTTC. The chain employs TRBV27 and TRBJ2-5; D is undetermined. V lost 6 bases, J lost 3 bases, and 14 bases lay in between. The CDR3 covers 14 residues. Germline CDR1 and CDR2: MNHEY and SMNVEV (reference sequence).

This chain connects TRBV7-9 to TRBJ1-4; 10 nucleotides line up with TRBD1. Germline CDR1 is SEHNR and CDR2 is FQNEAQ (reference sequence). The CDR3 contains 14 residues. V lost 6 bases and J lost 7; bases outside the gene matches: 5. The CDR3 sequence is CASRTGGTVEKLFF. The CDR3 DNA sequence: TGTGCCAGCAGGACAGGGGGCACCGTTGAAAAACTGTTTTTT.

Here the CDR3 DNA reads TGTGCCAGCAGCCCGAGGACTAGCGGGACGGGGGAGCAGTACTTC. Amino acid sequence: CASSPRTSGTGEQYF. The chain links TRBV6-8 to TRBJ2-7; 12 bases align to TRBD2. Germline V lookup: CDR1 MNHGY, CDR2 SAAAGT. The V gene end was trimmed by 6 bases and the J gene end by 7 bases; junction bases not matched to a gene: 10. The CDR3 has 15 amino acids.

The V gene is TRBV11-3, the J gene TRBJ2-1; TRBD2 agrees at 10 bases. Germline V gene lookup returns CDR1 SGHNT and CDR2 YENEEA. The CDR3 length is 18 residues. After removal of 1 base from V and 0 bases from J, the junction contained 6 bases not matched to a gene. The CDR3 here is CASSLVWASGSSYNEQFF. DNA for the CDR3: TGTGCCAGCAGCTTAGTATGGGCTAGCGGGAGCTCCTACAATGAGCAGTTCTTC.

On this clone itself: The same CDR3 also results from other DNA sequences found in this sample. This chain joins TRBV28 and TRBJ1-2; D uncertain. Trimming took 2 bases from V and 4 from J, leaving 5 bases between them. The germline CDR1 and CDR2 sequences are MDHEN and SYDVKM. The CDR3 extends over 12 amino acids. CDR3 in amino acids: CASSLRVYGYTF. The CDR3 coding sequence is TGTGCCAGCAGTTTACGCGTCTATGGCTACACCTTC.

The rearrangement links TRBV10-3 to TRBJ2-3, with no clear D. V was cut by 4 bases and J by 2 bases, with 13 bases left in between. The CDR3 covers 15 residues. The V gene's germline CDR1 is ENHRY and CDR2 SYGVKD. CDR3 coding DNA: TGTGCCATCAGTGTTAACAGCCCGATCACAGATACGCAGTATTTT. Translated, it gives CAISVNSPITDTQYF.